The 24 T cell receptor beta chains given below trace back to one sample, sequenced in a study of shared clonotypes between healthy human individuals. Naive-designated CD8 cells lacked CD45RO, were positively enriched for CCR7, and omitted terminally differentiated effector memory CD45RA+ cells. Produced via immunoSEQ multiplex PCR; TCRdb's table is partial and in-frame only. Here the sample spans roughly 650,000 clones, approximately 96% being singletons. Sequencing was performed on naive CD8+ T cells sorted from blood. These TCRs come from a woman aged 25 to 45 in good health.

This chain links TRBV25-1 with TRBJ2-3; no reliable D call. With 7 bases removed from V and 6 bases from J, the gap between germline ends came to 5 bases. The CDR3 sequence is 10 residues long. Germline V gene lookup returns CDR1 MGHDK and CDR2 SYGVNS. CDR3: CASISDTQYF. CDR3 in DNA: TGTGCCAGCATATCTGATACGCAGTATTTT.

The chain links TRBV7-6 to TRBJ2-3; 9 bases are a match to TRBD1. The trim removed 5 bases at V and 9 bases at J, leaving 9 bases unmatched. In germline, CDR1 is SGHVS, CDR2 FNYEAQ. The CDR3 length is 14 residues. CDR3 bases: TGTGCCAGCAGCCTCGACAGGGGGGAGGACACGCAGTATTTT. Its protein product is CASSLDRGEDTQYF.

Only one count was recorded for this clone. The CDR3 protein is CASSLGSRLPEAFF. The DNA for the CDR3 is TGTGCCAGCAGCTTGGGGTCTCGACTCCCTGAAGCTTTCTTT. The V and J genes are TRBV13 and TRBJ1-1; D not certain. From germline, CDR1 is PRHDT and CDR2 FYEKMQ (reference sequence). The CDR3 sequence is 14 residues long. V dropped 3 bases and J dropped 6 bases, with 14 bases sitting between them.

CDR3 bases: TGTGCCAGCAGTTTAGCGAGGTTCTACGGCTACACCTTC. Residues: CASSLARFYGYTF. The rearrangement links TRBV27 to TRBJ1-2; D gene uncertain. V lost 2 bases, J lost 8 bases, and 12 bases lay in between. CDR1 and CDR2 from the germline V gene are MNHEY and SMNVEV (reference sequence). The CDR3 totals 13 residues.

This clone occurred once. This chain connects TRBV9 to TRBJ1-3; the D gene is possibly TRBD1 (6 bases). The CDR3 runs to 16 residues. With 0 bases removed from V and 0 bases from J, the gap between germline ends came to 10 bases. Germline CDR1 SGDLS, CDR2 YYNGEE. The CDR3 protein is CASSVEEGGSGNTIYF. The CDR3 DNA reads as TGTGCCAGCAGCGTAGAAGAGGGGGGCTCTGGAAACACCATATATTTT.

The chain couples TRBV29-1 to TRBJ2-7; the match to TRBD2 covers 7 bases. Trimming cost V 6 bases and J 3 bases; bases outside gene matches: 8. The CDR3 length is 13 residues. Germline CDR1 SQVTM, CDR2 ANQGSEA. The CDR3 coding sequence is TGCAGCGTGTCATCTAGCGGAGTCTACGAGCAGTACTTC. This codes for CSVSSSGVYEQYF.

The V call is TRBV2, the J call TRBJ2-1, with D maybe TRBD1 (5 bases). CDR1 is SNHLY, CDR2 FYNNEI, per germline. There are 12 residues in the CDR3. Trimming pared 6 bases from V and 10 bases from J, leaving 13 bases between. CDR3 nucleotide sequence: TGTGCCAGCAGAGACAGCCGTTCCGAGCAGTTCTTC. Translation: CASRDSRSEQFF.

The CDR3: CASSHILSGRGFNEQFF. CDR3 sequence (DNA): TGTGCCAGCAGCCATATACTTAGCGGGAGAGGTTTCAATGAGCAGTTCTTC. The chain couples TRBV28 to TRBJ2-1; 9 bases align to TRBD2. V lost 6 bases, J lost 6 bases, and 15 bases stayed unmatched. Germline values: CDR1 MDHEN, CDR2 SYDVKM. The CDR3 consists of 17 residues.

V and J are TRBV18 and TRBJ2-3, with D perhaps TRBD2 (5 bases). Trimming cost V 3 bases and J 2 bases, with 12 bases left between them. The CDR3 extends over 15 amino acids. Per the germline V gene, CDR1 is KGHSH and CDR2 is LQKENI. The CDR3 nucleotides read TGTGCCAGCTCACCTGCTATTAGCGTCACAGATACGCAGTATTTT. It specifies CASSPAISVTDTQYF.

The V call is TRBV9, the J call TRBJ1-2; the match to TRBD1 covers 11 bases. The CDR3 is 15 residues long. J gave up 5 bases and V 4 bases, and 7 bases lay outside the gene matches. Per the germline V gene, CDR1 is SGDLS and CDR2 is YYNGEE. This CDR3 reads CASSPRTGGRYGYTF. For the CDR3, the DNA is TGTGCCAGCAGCCCAAGGACAGGGGGCCGATATGGCTACACCTTC.

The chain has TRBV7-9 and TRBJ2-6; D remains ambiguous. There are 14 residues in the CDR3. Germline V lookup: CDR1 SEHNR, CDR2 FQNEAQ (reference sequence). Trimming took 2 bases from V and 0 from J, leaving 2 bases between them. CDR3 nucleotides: TGTGCCAGCAGCTTAAGCTCTGGGGCCAACGTCCTGACTTTC. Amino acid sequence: CASSLSSGANVLTF.

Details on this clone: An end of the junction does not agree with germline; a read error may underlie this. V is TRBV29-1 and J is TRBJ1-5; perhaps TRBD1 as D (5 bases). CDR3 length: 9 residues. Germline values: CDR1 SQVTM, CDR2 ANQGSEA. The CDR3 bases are TGCAGCGGCCGGGACTGTGTAGTTTTT. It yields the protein CSGRDCVVF.

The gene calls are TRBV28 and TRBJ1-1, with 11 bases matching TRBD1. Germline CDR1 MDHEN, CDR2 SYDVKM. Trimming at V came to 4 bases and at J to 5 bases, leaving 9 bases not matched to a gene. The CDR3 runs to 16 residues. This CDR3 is CASSSHGQGAKTEAFF. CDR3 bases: TGTGCCAGCAGTTCCCACGGACAGGGGGCAAAGACTGAAGCTTTCTTT.

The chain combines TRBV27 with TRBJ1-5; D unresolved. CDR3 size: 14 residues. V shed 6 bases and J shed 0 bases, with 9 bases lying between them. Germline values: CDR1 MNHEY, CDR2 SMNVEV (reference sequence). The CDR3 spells CASSSAVSNQPQHF. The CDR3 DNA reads TGTGCCAGCAGCTCGGCGGTTAGCAATCAGCCCCAGCATTTT.

CDR3 nucleotides: TGTGCCAGCAGTTTTCCGACAGGGCAACCCCAAGAGACCCAGTACTTC. It is translated as CASSFPTGQPQETQYF. V is TRBV28 and J is TRBJ2-5; 7 nucleotides agree with TRBD1. Losses at the gene ends were 3 bases for V and 1 base for J; bases not matched to a gene: 8. The CDR3 is 16 amino acids. The germline gives CDR1 MDHEN, CDR2 SYDVKM.

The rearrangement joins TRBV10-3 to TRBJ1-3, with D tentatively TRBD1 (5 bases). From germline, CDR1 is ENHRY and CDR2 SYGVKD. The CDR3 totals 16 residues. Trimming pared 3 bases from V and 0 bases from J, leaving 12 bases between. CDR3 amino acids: CAISDPGRDSGNTIYF. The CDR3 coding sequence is TGTGCCATCAGTGACCCGGGACGAGACTCTGGAAACACCATATATTTT.

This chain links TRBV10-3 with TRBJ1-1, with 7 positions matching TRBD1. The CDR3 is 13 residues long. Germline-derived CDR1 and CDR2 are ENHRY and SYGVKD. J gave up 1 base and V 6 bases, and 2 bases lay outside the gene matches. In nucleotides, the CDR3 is TGTGCCATCAGGAGGACAGGGAACACTGAAGCTTTCTTT. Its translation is CAIRRTGNTEAFF.

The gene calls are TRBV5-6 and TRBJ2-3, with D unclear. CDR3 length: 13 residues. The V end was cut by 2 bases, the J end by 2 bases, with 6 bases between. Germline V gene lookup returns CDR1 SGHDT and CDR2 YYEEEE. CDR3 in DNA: TGTGCCAGCAGCTTCGGTGACACAGATACGCAGTATTTT. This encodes CASSFGDTDTQYF.

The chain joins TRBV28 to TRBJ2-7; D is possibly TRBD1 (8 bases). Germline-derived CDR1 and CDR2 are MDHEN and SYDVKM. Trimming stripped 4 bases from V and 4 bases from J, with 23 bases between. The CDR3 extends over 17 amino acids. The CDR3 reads CASSSHRGGTGGYEQYF. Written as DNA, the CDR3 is TGTGCCAGCAGTTCCCATAGGGGGGGGACAGGTGGTTACGAGCAGTACTTC.

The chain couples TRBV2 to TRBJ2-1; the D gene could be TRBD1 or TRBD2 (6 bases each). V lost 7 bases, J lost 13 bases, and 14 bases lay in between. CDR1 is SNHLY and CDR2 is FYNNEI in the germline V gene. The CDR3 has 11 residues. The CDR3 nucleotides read TGTGCCAGCATCCTAAGGGGGGACCAGTTCTTC. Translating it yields CASILRGDQFF.

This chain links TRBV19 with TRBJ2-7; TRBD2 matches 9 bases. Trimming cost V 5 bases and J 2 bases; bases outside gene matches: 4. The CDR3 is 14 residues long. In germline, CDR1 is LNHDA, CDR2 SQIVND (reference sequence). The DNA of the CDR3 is TGTGCCAGTAGTGTAGCGGGAGTGGCCTACGAGCAGTACTTC. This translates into CASSVAGVAYEQYF.

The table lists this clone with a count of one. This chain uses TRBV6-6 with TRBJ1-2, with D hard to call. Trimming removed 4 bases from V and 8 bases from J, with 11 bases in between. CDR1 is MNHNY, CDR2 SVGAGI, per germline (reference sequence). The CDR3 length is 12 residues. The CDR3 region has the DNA TGTGCCAGCAGTTCCGGGGTCGGGGGCTACACCTTC. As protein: CASSSGVGGYTF.

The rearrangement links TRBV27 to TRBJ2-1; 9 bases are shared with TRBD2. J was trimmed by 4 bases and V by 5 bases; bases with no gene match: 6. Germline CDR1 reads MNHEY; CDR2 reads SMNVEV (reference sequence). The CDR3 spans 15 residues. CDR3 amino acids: CASSGLAGSYNEQFF. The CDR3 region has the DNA TGTGCCAGCAGTGGGCTAGCGGGAAGTTACAATGAGCAGTTCTTC.

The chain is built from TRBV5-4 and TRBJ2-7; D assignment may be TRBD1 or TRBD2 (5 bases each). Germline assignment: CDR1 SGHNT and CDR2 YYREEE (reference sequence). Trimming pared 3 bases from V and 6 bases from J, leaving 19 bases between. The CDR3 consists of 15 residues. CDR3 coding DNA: TGTGCCAGCAGCTCATTAGGGACGGGCACTTCCGAGCAGTACTTC. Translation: CASSSLGTGTSEQYF.